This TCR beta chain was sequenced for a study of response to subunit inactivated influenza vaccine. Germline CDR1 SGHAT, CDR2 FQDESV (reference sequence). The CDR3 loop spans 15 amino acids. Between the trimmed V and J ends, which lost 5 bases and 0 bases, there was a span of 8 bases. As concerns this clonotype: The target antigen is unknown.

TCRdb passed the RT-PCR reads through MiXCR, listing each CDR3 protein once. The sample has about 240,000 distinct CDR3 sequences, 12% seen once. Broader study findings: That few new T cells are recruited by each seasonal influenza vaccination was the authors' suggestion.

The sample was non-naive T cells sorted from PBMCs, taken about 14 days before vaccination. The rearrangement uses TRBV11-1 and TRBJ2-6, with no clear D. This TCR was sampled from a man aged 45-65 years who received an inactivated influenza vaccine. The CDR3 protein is CASSGLSSGANVLTF. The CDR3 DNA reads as TGTGCCAGCAGCGGATTGAGCTCTGGGGCCAACGTCCTGACTTTC.